This passage covers 21 T cell receptor beta chains from one sample sequenced in a study of CD8+CD57+ T cells in acquired aplastic anemia. It was patients with CD8+CD57+ cell expansion by flow cytometry who were chosen for sequencing. Profiles of TCR beta VDJ and CDR3 were generated from a genomic DNA template. Each CDR3 protein is one row after TCRdb ran MiXCR on the reads. The table records about 40,000 distinct CDR3 sequences, less than 65% of them present only once. The sequencing sample was made of sorted CD4+, CD8+, or CD8+CD57+ T cells (not recorded which) from PBMCs. These receptor sequences come from a human donor with aplastic anemia.

The chain recombines TRBV5-1 with TRBJ1-1, with 8 bases fitting TRBD1. This CDR3 region has 14 residues. Germline V gene sequence: CDR1 SGHRS, CDR2 YFSETQ. With V trimmed by 0 bases and J by 4 bases, 2 bases remained unmatched. The CDR3, as DNA: TGCGCCAGCAGCTTGGGGACAGGGAGCACTGAAGCTTTCTTT. Translation gives CASSLGTGSTEAFF. Using reference TRBV5-1 and TRBJ1-1 for the parts outside the CDR3, the full variable domain is KAGVTQTPRYLIKTRGQQVTLSCSPISGHRSVSWYQQTPGQGLQFLFEYFSETQRNKGNFPGRFSGRQFSNSRSEMNVSTLELGDSALYLCASSLGTGSTEAFFGQGTRLTVV.

The chain uses TRBV25-1 and TRBJ1-2, with 7 bases matching TRBD1. The junction had 5 bases not matched to a gene; V was cut back by 9 bases and J by 7 bases. The germline CDR1 and CDR2 sequences are MGHDK and SYGVNS. The CDR3 has 11 residues. In DNA form, the CDR3 reads TGTGCCAGTGGGAACAGGGGTGGCTACACCTTC. Protein: CASGNRGGYTF.

The chain is built from TRBV20-1 and TRBJ1-5; tentative D call: TRBD1 (5 bases). V was cut by 0 bases and J by 7 bases, with 13 bases left in between. The CDR3 spans 14 residues. The V gene's germline CDR1 is DFQATT and CDR2 SNEGSKA (reference sequence). CDR3 DNA: TGCAGTGCTAGAGATCGGGGGAGAGGGCAGCCCCAGCATTTT. Translated, it gives CSARDRGRGQPQHF.

This rearrangement joins TRBV15 to TRBJ1-5; 8 bases are shared with TRBD1. The CDR3 extends over 13 amino acids. V was clipped by 2 bases and J by 11 bases; unmatched bases: 5. Germline V gene data show CDR1 as LNHNV and CDR2 as YYDKDF (reference sequence). The CDR3 nucleotides are TGTGCCACCAGCAGAACAGGGGGAGAGACCCAGCATTTT. Translation gives CATSRTGGETQHF.

This chain connects TRBV10-3 to TRBJ2-3; TRBD1 matches 7 bases. CDR3 length equals 17 residues. V lost 1 base to trimming and J lost 8 bases; unmatched junction nucleotides: 15. The germline V gene has CDR1 ENHRY and CDR2 SYGVKD. CDR3 amino acids: CAISELEDREALGTQYF. The CDR3 DNA is TGTGCCATCAGTGAGTTGGAAGACAGGGAAGCCCTGGGTACGCAGTATTTT.

CDR3 residues: CASSGGVKGPNNEQFF. The CDR3 DNA sequence: TGTGCCAGCAGTGGAGGTGTCAAGGGACCAAACAATGAGCAGTTCTTC. The V gene is TRBV25-1, the J gene TRBJ2-5; perhaps D is TRBD1 or TRBD2 (5 bases each). The DNA end is a closer match to TRBJ2-1, so the J assignment may be wrong. The CDR3 has 16 amino acids. CDR1 and CDR2 from the germline V gene are MGHDK and SYGVNS.

There are many counts of this clonotype. The J gene is TRBJ2-1, the V gene TRBV2, with no clear D. This CDR3 has 15 amino acids. The germline V gene has CDR1 SNHLY and CDR2 FYNNEI. V lost 4 bases, J lost 0 bases, and 10 bases lay in between. Here the CDR3 DNA reads TGTGCCAGCAGTGGTGCCAGGAGCTCCTACAATGAGCAGTTCTTC. Translation gives CASSGARSSYNEQFF.

Turning to this clonotype: Because the CDR3's place on the DNA is in doubt, the DNA is left out and the CDR3 is given as listed by TCRdb. The V call is TRBV2, the J call TRBJ2-7; TRBD1, the table's D call, was not compared with the DNA. Germline loops: CDR1 SNHLY, CDR2 FYNNEI. Termini included, the CDR3 measures 14 amino acids. CDR3 sequence: CASSSSTGSYEQYV.

This clonotype showed up many times. The chain carries TRBV25-1 and TRBJ2-1; possible D gene TRBD1, 5 bases. This CDR3 has 12 amino acids. Looked up from germline, CDR1 is MGHDK and CDR2 is SYGVNS. V gave up 8 bases and J gave up 5 bases, with 10 bases separating them. CDR3 nucleotides: TGTGCCAGCGATGGACAAAACAATGAGCAGTTCTTC. It translates to CASDGQNNEQFF.

The J gene is TRBJ1-5, the V gene TRBV19; D gene unclear. CDR1 and CDR2 (germline): LNHDA, SQIVND (reference sequence). Deletions cut 3 bases from V and 9 bases from J, with 9 bases between. This CDR3 contains 12 residues. CDR3 sequence: CASSIGMTPQHF. In DNA, the CDR3 is TGTGCCAGTAGTATTGGGATGACGCCCCAGCATTTT. Variable domain in full (rest from reference TRBV19 and TRBJ1-5): DGGITQSPKYLFRKEGQNVTLSCEQNLNHDAMYWYRQDPGQGLRLIYYSQIVNDFQKGDIAEGYSVSREKKESFPLTVTSAQKNPTAFYLCASSIGMTPQHFGDGTRLSIL.

The chain carries TRBV4-1 and TRBJ1-5; TRBD1 is a possible D gene (5 bases). Trimming shortened V by 0 bases and J by 2 bases, and 11 bases separated the two germline ends. The length of the CDR3 is 16 residues. The germline V gene encodes CDR1 MGHRA and CDR2 YSYEKL. Here the CDR3 reads CASSQERGGGNQPQHF. The CDR3 DNA reads TGCGCCAGCAGCCAAGAGCGGGGGGGTGGCAATCAGCCCCAGCATTTT.

Concerning this clonotype: A read error may explain this, as a much larger clone is one base away. The J gene is TRBJ2-1, the V gene TRBV11-2; tentatively, D is TRBD1 or TRBD2 (5 bases each). Per germline, CDR1 SGHAT and CDR2 FQNNGV. The ends were cut back, 3 bases at V and 5 bases at J, with 11 bases in the middle. The CDR3 spans 14 residues. CDR3 amino acids: CASSFGGSHNEQFF. CDR3 bases: TGTGCCAGCAGCTTTGGGGGATCCCACAATGAGCAGTTCTTC.

The gene calls are TRBV7-6 and TRBJ2-2; maybe TRBD2 (5 bases). V dropped 1 base and J dropped 4 bases, with 7 bases sitting between them. This CDR3 spans 14 amino acids. Germline V gives CDR1 SGHVS, CDR2 FNYEAQ. The CDR3 spells CASSLGETTGELFF. For the CDR3, the DNA is TGTGCCAGCAGCTTAGGGGAGACCACCGGGGAGCTGTTTTTT.

The gene calls are TRBV20-1 and TRBJ1-2, with 11 bases lining up with TRBD1. The ends lost 5 bases at V and 6 bases at J; junction bases unmatched: 11. Looked up from germline, CDR1 is DFQATT and CDR2 is SNEGSKA (reference sequence). The CDR3 has 15 residues. CDR3 nucleotides: TGCAGTGCTGGACGGACAGGGGGCGCATTAAATGGCTACACCTTC. Translated, it gives CSAGRTGGALNGYTF.

The J gene is TRBJ1-1, the V gene TRBV9; no definite D call. Looked up from germline, CDR1 is SGDLS and CDR2 is YYNGEE. The V end lost 0 bases, the J end lost 8 bases, and 14 bases lay between the germline ends. The CDR3 has 14 amino acids. The CDR3 DNA sequence: TGTGCCAGCAGCGTAGGAGTGTCCTCCCCCGAAGCTTTCTTT. It specifies CASSVGVSSPEAFF. The complete variable domain, with remaining parts taken from reference TRBV9 and TRBJ1-1, reads DSGVTQTPKHLITATGQRVTLRCSPRSGDLSVYWYQQSLDQGLQFLIQYYNGEERAKGNILERFSAQQFPDLHSELNLSSLELGDSALYFCASSVGVSSPEAFFGQGTRLTVV.

V and J are TRBV6-1 and TRBJ1-1; weak D call: TRBD1 (5 bases). Trimming stripped 5 bases from V and 1 base from J, with 8 bases between. The CDR3 runs 13 residues. The germline V gene encodes CDR1 MNHNS and CDR2 SASEGT. This CDR3 reads CASSKQENTEAFF. In nucleotides, the CDR3 is TGTGCCAGCAGTAAACAGGAGAACACTGAAGCTTTCTTT.

This clonotype occurred many times. The J gene is TRBJ2-7, the V gene TRBV7-9; TRBD1 or TRBD2 may be the D gene (5 bases each). This CDR3 spans 15 amino acids. Between the trimmed V and J ends, which lost 8 bases and 3 bases, there was a span of 20 bases. From germline, CDR1 is SEHNR and CDR2 FQNEAQ (reference sequence). In nucleotides, the CDR3 is TGTGCCAGCGGACATCGGGATTGGAGTCTCTACGAGCAGTACTTC. Translating it yields CASGHRDWSLYEQYF.

This clonotype was found many times. The chain couples TRBV2 to TRBJ1-3; 7 bases are shared with TRBD1. There are 16 residues in the CDR3. Germline assignment: CDR1 SNHLY and CDR2 FYNNEI. The V gene end was trimmed by 1 base and the J gene end by 4 bases; junction bases not matched to a gene: 7. CDR3 DNA: TGTGCCAGCAGTGAAGGAGACAGGGAGGCAGGAAACACCATATATTTT. Protein product: CASSEGDREAGNTIYF.

The chain links TRBV19 to TRBJ2-5; perhaps TRBD2 as D (7 bases). The CDR3 is 15 residues long. Germline V gene data show CDR1 as LNHDA and CDR2 as SQIVND (reference sequence). The germline V and J ends were trimmed by 3 bases and 4 bases, with 15 bases remaining between them. The CDR3 region has the DNA TGTGCCAGTAGTATTGGGGGGGGGCCGCCAGAGACCCAGTACTTC. Amino acids: CASSIGGGPPETQYF.

This clonotype was observed many times. The chain is built from TRBV10-3 and TRBJ2-5, with TRBD2 matching over 11 bases. This CDR3 spans 14 amino acids. V lost 4 bases, J lost 4 bases, and 2 bases stayed unmatched. Germline CDR1 is ENHRY and CDR2 is SYGVKD. The CDR3 region has the DNA TGTGCCATCAGTGGGCTAGCGGGGGGAGAGACCCAGTACTTC. This sequence encodes CAISGLAGGETQYF.

The V call is TRBV29-1, the J call TRBJ2-3; 7 bases are a match to TRBD2. V dropped 5 bases and J dropped 7; count of bases not matched to a gene: 6. Germline assignment: CDR1 SQVTM and CDR2 ANQGSEA. The length of the CDR3 is 12 residues. CDR3 sequence (DNA): TGCAGCGTTTCTAGCGGTGGAAATACGCAGTATTTT. Residues: CSVSSGGNTQYF.